The next 15 T cell receptor beta chains were all read from a single sample in a study of T cell responses to AZD1222 COVID-19 vaccine. The method was immunoSEQ multiplex PCR; TCRdb's version includes in-frame clones alone and lacks a portion of them. The data hold some 170,000 clones, with 94% observed a single time. Sample: peripheral blood, taken 28 days after the second AZD1222 dose. These receptors all come from an adult who received the AZD1222 COVID-19 vaccine.

The chain has TRBV6-5 and TRBJ2-7; TRBD2 matches at 7 bases. The length of the CDR3 is 16 residues. The germline V gene has CDR1 MNHEY and CDR2 SVGAGI. The junction had 9 bases not matched to a gene; V was cut back by 0 bases and J by 4 bases. This chain's CDR3 is CASSYSGAGVAYEQYF. In DNA, the CDR3 is TGTGCCAGCAGTTACTCTGGGGCGGGAGTAGCGTACGAGCAGTACTTC.

CDR3 amino acids: CATSRDSLATYF. In DNA, the CDR3 is TGTGCCACCAGCAGAGATAGCCTAGCCACGTATTTT. This rearrangement joins TRBV15 to TRBJ2-3; the D gene is possibly TRBD2 (5 bases). CDR1 is LNHNV and CDR2 is YYDKDF in the germline V gene (reference sequence). The CDR3 consists of 12 residues. Deletions cut 0 bases from V and 14 bases from J, with 12 bases between.

This sequence joins TRBV7-7 and TRBJ1-5; 7 positions match TRBD1. Germline assignment: CDR1 SSHAT and CDR2 FNYEAQ (reference sequence). Trimming took 2 bases from V and 1 from J; bases not matched to a gene: 8. CDR3 length equals 17 residues. The CDR3 here is CASSLNCGTESNQPQHF. CDR3 DNA sequence: TGTGCCAGCAGCTTAAATTGCGGGACAGAAAGCAATCAGCCCCAGCATTTT.

This chain joins TRBV7-2 and TRBJ1-1, with D unclear. The V and J ends lost 2 bases and 1 base respectively, with 11 bases between them. Germline V CDR1 and CDR2: SGHTA, FQGNSA. CDR3 length: 15 amino acids. The CDR3: CASSLTIWGNTEAFF. For the CDR3, the DNA is TGTGCCAGCAGCTTAACCATTTGGGGGAACACTGAAGCTTTCTTT. Using reference TRBV7-2 and TRBJ1-1 for the parts outside the CDR3, the full variable domain is GAGVSQSPSNKVTEKGKDVELRCDPISGHTALYWYRQSLGQGLEFLIYFQGNSAPDKSGLPSDRFSAERTGGSVSTLTIQRTQQEDSAVYLCASSLTIWGNTEAFFGQGTRLTVV.

This chain uses TRBV28 with TRBJ1-2; TRBD1 matches 9 bases. Germline trimming cut 10 bases from V and 1 base from J; bases unmatched to any gene: 4. Germline assignment: CDR1 MDHEN and CDR2 SYDVKM. The CDR3 loop spans 13 amino acids. As DNA, the CDR3 is TGTGCCACCAGGACAGGGGATAACTATGGCTACACCTTC. Translating gives CATRTGDNYGYTF.

For the CDR3, the DNA is TGCGCCAGCAGCCAAGGTGATACGGCCGAGCAGTACTTC. Protein product: CASSQGDTAEQYF. This chain connects TRBV4-1 to TRBJ2-7; the D is unclear. CDR1 MGHRA and CDR2 YSYEKL come from the germline V gene. This CDR3 is 13 amino acids long. V was pared by 1 base and J by 6 bases, with 10 bases between.

This clone has a single count. This rearrangement joins TRBV28 to TRBJ1-2; D remains ambiguous. The CDR3 spans 15 residues. In germline, CDR1 is MDHEN, CDR2 SYDVKM. Trimming left V 6 bases short and J 6 bases short, with 20 bases between. CDR3 protein: CASSTPWEFSHGYTF. CDR3 bases: TGTGCCAGCAGCACGCCTTGGGAGTTTTCTCATGGCTACACCTTC.

The chain recombines TRBV11-2 with TRBJ1-1; no clear D gene. Germline CDR1 reads SGHAT; CDR2 reads FQNNGV. Trimming took 3 bases from V and 2 from J, leaving 4 bases between them. The CDR3 contains 12 residues. This CDR3 reads CASSFANTEAFF. CDR3 DNA sequence: TGTGCCAGCAGCTTTGCAAACACTGAAGCTTTCTTT. The entire variable domain, with the rest obtained from reference TRBV11-2 and TRBJ1-1, is as follows: EAGVAQSPRYKIIEKRQSVAFWCNPISGHATLYWYQQILGQGPKLLIQFQNNGVVDDSQLPKDRFSAERLKGVDSTLKIQPAKLEDSAVYLCASSFANTEAFFGQGTRLTVV.

CDR3 protein: CASSSPGQSNSPLHF. The CDR3 DNA reads TGTGCCAGCAGTTCGCCGGGACAGAGCAATTCACCCCTCCACTTT. The chain couples TRBV27 to TRBJ1-6; TRBD1 matches 7 bases. With V trimmed by 4 bases and J by 7 bases, 7 bases remained unmatched. The germline gives CDR1 MNHEY, CDR2 SMNVEV (reference sequence). This CDR3 region has 15 residues.

The V gene is TRBV5-4, the J gene TRBJ2-1, with TRBD1 matching over 7 bases. CDR1 and CDR2 (germline): SGHNT, YYREEE (reference sequence). This CDR3 spans 12 amino acids. V gave up 5 bases and J gave up 8 bases; unmatched junction bases: 4. The CDR3 sequence: CASSTQGDEQFF. The CDR3, as DNA: TGTGCCAGCAGTACCCAGGGGGATGAGCAGTTCTTC.

The V call is TRBV29-1, the J call TRBJ1-1, with 7 nucleotides matching TRBD1. CDR1 is SQVTM, CDR2 ANQGSEA, per germline. CDR3 length: 14 amino acids. J was trimmed by 3 bases and V by 6 bases; bases with no gene match: 10. The CDR3 region has the DNA TGCAGCGTCAGAAGGGACAGTACTGACACTGAAGCTTTCTTT. It encodes CSVRRDSTDTEAFF.

The CDR3 DNA reads as TGTGCCAGCAGCCCCCACATCACTCCAGGGTGGTCGAACACCGGGGAGCTGTTTTTT. Translated, it gives CASSPHITPGWSNTGELFF. The V call is TRBV9, the J call TRBJ2-2, with a tentative D call TRBD1 (5 bases). Germline V gene sequence: CDR1 SGDLS, CDR2 YYNGEE. V gave up 4 bases and J gave up 0 bases, with 22 bases separating them. The CDR3 runs 19 residues.

The CDR3 sequence is CASSMGQTTGELFF. Written as DNA, the CDR3 is TGTGCCAGTAGCATGGGGCAGACCACCGGGGAGCTGTTTTTT. The V and J genes are TRBV19 and TRBJ2-2; D might be TRBD1 (5 bases). Per germline, CDR1 LNHDA and CDR2 SQIVND (reference sequence). CDR3 length equals 14 residues. The V end lost 6 bases, the J end lost 4 bases, and 12 bases lay between the germline ends.

The J gene is TRBJ1-1, the V gene TRBV15; D may be TRBD1 (6 bases). Trimming left V 0 bases short and J 8 bases short, with 19 bases between. Germline values: CDR1 LNHNV, CDR2 YYDKDF (reference sequence). The CDR3 extends over 16 amino acids. For the CDR3, the DNA is TGTGCCACCAGCAGAGATCTAGGCCCGGCTGGGGGCGAAGCTTTCTTT. It translates to CATSRDLGPAGGEAFF.

The chain is built from TRBV12-5 and TRBJ1-2; 7 bases map to TRBD1. V lost 1 base, J lost 7 bases, and 3 bases stayed unmatched. This CDR3 spans 13 amino acids. CDR1 and CDR2 from the germline V gene are LGHNT and FRNRAP. In DNA, the CDR3 is TGTGCTAGTGGTTTGGGACAGGGAGGTGGCTACACCTTC. It codes for CASGLGQGGGYTF.